Below, 27 T cell receptor beta chains from the same sample are listed, as sequenced in a study of CXCR3-negative and CXCR3-positive naive CD8 T cells. Antigen specificity for these receptors is unknown. Study conclusions and caveats: CXCR3-positive naive cells had TRB CDR3s that were more hydrophobic than CXCR3-negative naive cells had.

cDNA libraries for TRB were generated by 5' RACE incorporating UMI labels. TCRdb reprocessed the 5' RACE reads, with one entry per CDR3 protein and no DNA. This table holds some 150,000 distinct CDR3 sequences. Sequenced material: naive CXCR3+ CD8+ T cells from blood. Subset defined: CD45RO-CCR7+CD27+CD95- naive CD8+ T cells expressing CXCR3 (TNR3+). Every receptor here comes from a human donor in good health. Some clones in this sample may be carry-over from other donors' samples.

The V call is TRBV7-6, the J call TRBJ2-7; the D call from TCRdb, TRBD1, cannot be confirmed without DNA. Germline V CDR1 and CDR2: SGHVS, FNYEAQ. The CDR3 has 17 residues. CDR3 residues: CASSLESSAAGIYEQYF.

This rearrangement joins TRBV7-3 to TRBJ2-1; the D call from TCRdb, TRBD1, cannot be confirmed without DNA. The CDR3 has 22 residues. Germline V CDR1 and CDR2: SGHTA, FQGTGA. The CDR3 region is CASRPPNDYYEWAGDGNNEQFF.

CDR3 in amino acids: CASSLDSDSYNEQFF. The chain employs TRBV11-2 and TRBJ2-1. The CDR3 runs 15 residues. Germline CDR1 and CDR2: SGHAT and FQNNGV.

The CDR3 reads CASSSGRYNQPQHF. This chain uses TRBV6-6 with TRBJ1-5; TCRdb indicates TRBD1, and absent DNA this call remains unverified. From germline, CDR1 is MNHNY and CDR2 SVGAGI (reference sequence). The CDR3 runs 14 residues.

The rearrangement joins TRBV7-9 to TRBJ2-1; TCRdb outputs TRBD2, but without DNA this stays unchecked. The CDR3 has 14 residues. Germline CDR1 SEHNR, CDR2 FQNEAQ (reference sequence). The CDR3 protein is CASSLTSTSGQRFF. Complete variable domain (other parts from reference TRBV7-9 and TRBJ2-1): DTGVSQNPRHKITKRGQNVTFRCDPISEHNRLYWYRQTLGQGPEFLTYFQNEAQLEKSRLLSDRFSAERPKGSFSTLEIQRTEQGDSAMYLCASSLTSTSGQRFFGPGTRLTVL.

V usage is TRBV19 and J usage is TRBJ2-7; as DNA is missing, the TRBD2 call by TCRdb cannot be tested. The CDR3 runs to 14 residues. Germline CDR1 and CDR2: LNHDA and SQIVND (reference sequence). The CDR3 spells CASTSSGGADEQYF.

The chain employs TRBV7-8 and TRBJ1-1; lacking DNA, the TRBD1 call made by TCRdb goes unchecked. The germline gives CDR1 SGHVS, CDR2 FQNEAQ. The CDR3 totals 16 residues. Here the CDR3 reads CASSLLGGSRYTEAFF.

The rearrangement joins TRBV27 to TRBJ1-1; lacking DNA, the TRBD1 call made by TCRdb goes unchecked. CDR3 length: 14 amino acids. The germline gives CDR1 MNHEY, CDR2 SMNVEV (reference sequence). The CDR3 here is CASSHDRDHTEAFF.

This rearrangement joins TRBV14 to TRBJ1-2. Germline loops: CDR1 SGHDN, CDR2 FVKESK. The CDR3 is 16 residues long. The CDR3 sequence is CASSPPTQGQLYGYTF.

The rearrangement uses TRBV7-6 and TRBJ1-1. Germline values: CDR1 SGHVS, CDR2 FNYEAQ. The CDR3 contains 13 residues. CDR3 protein: CASSLGFGPEAFF.

CDR3 region: CASSLTGERAQGEQYF. The rearrangement links TRBV9 to TRBJ2-7; TCRdb picks TRBD1, but there is no DNA to check that call. Germline CDR1 and CDR2: SGDLS and YYNGEE. The CDR3 is 16 residues long. The variable domain in full, completed from reference TRBV9 and TRBJ2-7, reads DSGVTQTPKHLITATGQRVTLRCSPRSGDLSVYWYQQSLDQGLQFLIQYYNGEERAKGNILERFSAQQFPDLHSELNLSSLELGDSALYFCASSLTGERAQGEQYFGPGTRLTVT.

The V call is TRBV3-1, the J call TRBJ2-5; TCRdb reports TRBD2, a call that lacks DNA to check it against. CDR1 is LGHDT, CDR2 YNNKEL, per germline (reference sequence). The CDR3 sequence is 16 residues long. CDR3: CASKVELAGVQETQYF.

The chain uses TRBV6-5 and TRBJ2-1; the D call of TRBD2 rests on TCRdb alone, since no DNA is present to check it. CDR1 is MNHEY, CDR2 SVGAGI, per germline. CDR3 size: 18 residues. The CDR3 protein is CASSYRVGGTLRLDEQFF.

The rearrangement links TRBV7-6 to TRBJ2-7; TCRdb picks TRBD1, but there is no DNA to check that call. This CDR3 comprises 17 residues. CDR1 SGHVS and CDR2 FNYEAQ come from the germline V gene. This CDR3 reads CASSLGISGQSSYEQYF.

The CDR3 here is CASSYSTVYGGADEQFF. This chain links TRBV6-6 with TRBJ2-1; the D gene TCRdb calls, TRBD1, cannot be checked with no DNA. Germline values: CDR1 MNHNY, CDR2 SVGAGI (reference sequence). The CDR3 consists of 17 residues.

The chain recombines TRBV10-3 with TRBJ2-7; as DNA is missing, the TRBD2 call by TCRdb cannot be tested. CDR1 is ENHRY and CDR2 is SYGVKD in the germline V gene. The CDR3 loop spans 14 amino acids. The CDR3: CAISESSAKSEQYF.

The rearrangement uses TRBV28 and TRBJ2-1. This CDR3 has 13 residues. Germline lookup yields CDR1 MDHEN and CDR2 SYDVKM. CDR3: CASSLWGYNEQFF.

The chain employs TRBV2 and TRBJ2-2. Germline CDR1 SNHLY, CDR2 FYNNEI. The CDR3 loop spans 15 amino acids. This CDR3 reads CASSERLSNTGELFF.

The chain joins TRBV5-1 to TRBJ1-1; lacking DNA, the TRBD1 call made by TCRdb goes unchecked. The CDR3 length is 17 residues. Per germline, CDR1 SGHRS and CDR2 YFSETQ. CDR3 protein: CASSWDSLGQGLPEAFF.

The rearrangement links TRBV5-4 to TRBJ2-7; the TRBD1 assignment by TCRdb is unverifiable without DNA. CDR3 length: 15 residues. Germline CDR1 is SGHNT and CDR2 is YYREEE (reference sequence). CDR3 amino acids: CASSVSETGADEQYF.

V gene TRBV5-1 combines with J gene TRBJ2-2; lacking DNA, the TRBD2 call made by TCRdb goes unchecked. CDR1 is SGHRS and CDR2 is YFSETQ in the germline V gene. The CDR3 loop spans 16 amino acids. This CDR3 reads CASSLSGTPGTGELFF.

Here the CDR3 reads CASSLVQGLVFYNEQFF. This chain connects TRBV7-9 to TRBJ2-1; there is no DNA to check the TCRdb D call of TRBD1. The CDR3 runs to 17 residues. Germline-derived CDR1 and CDR2 are SEHNR and FQNEAQ (reference sequence).

The chain employs TRBV15 and TRBJ2-5; TCRdb reports TRBD2, a call that lacks DNA to check it against. CDR1 is LNHNV, CDR2 YYDKDF, per germline (reference sequence). The CDR3 loop spans 15 amino acids. The chain's CDR3 is CATSRDQGLRETQYF.

V gene TRBV7-6 combines with J gene TRBJ2-7; TCRdb reports TRBD2, a call that lacks DNA to check it against. CDR3 size: 15 residues. Germline CDR1 and CDR2: SGHVS and FNYEAQ. The CDR3 spells CASSLETSESYEQYF. The full variable domain, in which reference TRBV7-6 and TRBJ2-7 provide the parts outside the CDR3, is GAGVSQSPRYKVTKRGQDVALRCDPISGHVSLYWYRQALGQGPEFLTYFNYEAQQDKSGLPNDRFSAERPEGSISTLTIQRTEQRDSAMYRCASSLETSESYEQYFGPGTRLTVT.

The gene calls are TRBV10-3 and TRBJ2-1; lacking DNA, the TRBD1 call made by TCRdb goes unchecked. CDR1 and CDR2 (germline): ENHRY, SYGVKD. The CDR3 totals 15 residues. CDR3 sequence: CAISPGGASYNEQFF.

The rearrangement uses TRBV19 and TRBJ1-1; TCRdb reports TRBD1, a call that lacks DNA to check it against. The CDR3 extends over 15 amino acids. From germline, CDR1 is LNHDA and CDR2 SQIVND (reference sequence). The CDR3 reads CASSTRGRGRTEAFF.

This sequence joins TRBV9 and TRBJ1-2; TCRdb selects TRBD1, and the lack of DNA leaves this call unchecked. Germline loops: CDR1 SGDLS, CDR2 YYNGEE. The CDR3 runs 15 residues. CDR3 sequence reads: CASSRGGAVGGGYTF.